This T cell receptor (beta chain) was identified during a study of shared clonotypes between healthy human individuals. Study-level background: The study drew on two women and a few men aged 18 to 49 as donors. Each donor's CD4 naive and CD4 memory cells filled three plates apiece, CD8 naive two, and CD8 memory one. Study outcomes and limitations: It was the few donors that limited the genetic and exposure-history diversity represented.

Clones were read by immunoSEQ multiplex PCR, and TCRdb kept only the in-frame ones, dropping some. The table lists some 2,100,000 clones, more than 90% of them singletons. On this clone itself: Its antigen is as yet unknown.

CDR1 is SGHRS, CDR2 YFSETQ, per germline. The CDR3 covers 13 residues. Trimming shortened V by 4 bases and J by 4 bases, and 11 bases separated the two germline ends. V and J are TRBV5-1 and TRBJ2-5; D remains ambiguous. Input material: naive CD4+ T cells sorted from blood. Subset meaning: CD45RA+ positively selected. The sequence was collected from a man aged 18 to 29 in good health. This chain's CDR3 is CASSLGSLETQYF. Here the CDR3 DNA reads TGCGCCAGCAGCCTCGGGTCCTTAGAGACCCAGTACTTC.